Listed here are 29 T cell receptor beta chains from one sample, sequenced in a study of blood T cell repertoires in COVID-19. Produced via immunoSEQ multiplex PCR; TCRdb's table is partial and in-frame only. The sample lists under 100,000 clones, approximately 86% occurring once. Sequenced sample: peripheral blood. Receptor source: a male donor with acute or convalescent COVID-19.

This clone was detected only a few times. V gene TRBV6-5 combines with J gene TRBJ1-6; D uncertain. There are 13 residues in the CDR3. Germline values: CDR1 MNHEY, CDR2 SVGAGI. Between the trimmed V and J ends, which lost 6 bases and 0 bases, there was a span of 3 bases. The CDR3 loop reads CASRSSYNSPLHF. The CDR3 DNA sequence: TGTGCCAGCAGGAGCTCCTATAATTCACCCCTCCACTTT.

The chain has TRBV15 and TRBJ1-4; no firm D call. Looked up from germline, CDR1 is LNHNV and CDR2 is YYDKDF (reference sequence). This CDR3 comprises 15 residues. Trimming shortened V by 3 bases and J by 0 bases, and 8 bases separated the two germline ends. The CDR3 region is CATSRSPATNEKLFF. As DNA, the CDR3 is TGTGCCACCAGCAGGTCCCCTGCAACTAATGAAAAACTGTTTTTT.

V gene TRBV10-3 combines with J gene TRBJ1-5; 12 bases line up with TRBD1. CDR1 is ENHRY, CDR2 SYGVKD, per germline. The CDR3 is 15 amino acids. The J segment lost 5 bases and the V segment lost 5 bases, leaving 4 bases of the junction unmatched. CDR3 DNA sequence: TGTGCCATCAGTACCGGGACAGGGGGCGATCAGCCCCAGCATTTT. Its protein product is CAISTGTGGDQPQHF.

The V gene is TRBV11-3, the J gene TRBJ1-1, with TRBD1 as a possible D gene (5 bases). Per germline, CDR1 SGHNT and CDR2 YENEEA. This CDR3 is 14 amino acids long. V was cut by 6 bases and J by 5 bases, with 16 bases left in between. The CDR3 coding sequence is TGTGCCAGCAGTCCCGACGGGGGAAGAACTGAAGCTTTCTTT. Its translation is CASSPDGGRTEAFF.

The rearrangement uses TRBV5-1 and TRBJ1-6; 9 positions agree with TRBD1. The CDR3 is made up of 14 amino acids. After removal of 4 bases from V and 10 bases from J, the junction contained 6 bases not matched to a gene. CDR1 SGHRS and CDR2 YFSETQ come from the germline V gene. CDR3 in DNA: TGCGCCAGCAGCCACGGACAGGGGTTATCACCCCTCCACTTT. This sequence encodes CASSHGQGLSPLHF. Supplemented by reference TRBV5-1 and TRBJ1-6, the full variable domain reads KAGVTQTPRYLIKTRGQQVTLSCSPISGHRSVSWYQQTPGQGLQFLFEYFSETQRNKGNFPGRFSGRQFSNSRSEMNVSTLELGDSALYLCASSHGQGLSPLHFGNGTRLTVT.

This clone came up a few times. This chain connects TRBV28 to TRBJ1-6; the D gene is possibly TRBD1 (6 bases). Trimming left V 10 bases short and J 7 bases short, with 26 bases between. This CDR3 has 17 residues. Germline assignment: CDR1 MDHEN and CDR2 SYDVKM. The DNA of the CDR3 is TGTGCCACGAGCCCCGGGAGGGGCAGGGGAGGAAATTCACCCCTCCACTTT. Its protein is CATSPGRGRGGNSPLHF.

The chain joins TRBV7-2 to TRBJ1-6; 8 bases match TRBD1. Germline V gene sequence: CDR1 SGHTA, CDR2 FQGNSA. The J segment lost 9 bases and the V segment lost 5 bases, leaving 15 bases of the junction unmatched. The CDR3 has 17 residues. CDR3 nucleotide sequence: TGTGCCAGCAGCCACGGAGGGAGGGACAGGATCTTTTCACCCCTCCACTTT. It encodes CASSHGGRDRIFSPLHF.

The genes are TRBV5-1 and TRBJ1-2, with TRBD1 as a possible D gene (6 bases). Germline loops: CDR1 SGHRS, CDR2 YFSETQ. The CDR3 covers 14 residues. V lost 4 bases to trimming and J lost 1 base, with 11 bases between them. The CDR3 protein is CASSPGHNNYGYTF. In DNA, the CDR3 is TGCGCCAGCAGCCCGGGACACAATAACTATGGCTACACCTTC.

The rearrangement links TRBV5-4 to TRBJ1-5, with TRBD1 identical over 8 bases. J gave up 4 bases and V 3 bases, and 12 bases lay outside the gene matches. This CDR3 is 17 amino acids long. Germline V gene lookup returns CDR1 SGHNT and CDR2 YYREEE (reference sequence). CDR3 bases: TGTGCCAGCAGCTCGCGGACAGGGAAGGAGGGAAATCAGCCCCAGCATTTT. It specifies CASSSRTGKEGNQPQHF.

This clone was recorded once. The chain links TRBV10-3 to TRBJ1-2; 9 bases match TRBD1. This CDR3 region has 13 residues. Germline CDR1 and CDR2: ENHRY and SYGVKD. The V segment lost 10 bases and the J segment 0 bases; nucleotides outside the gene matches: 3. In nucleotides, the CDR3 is TGTGCCACAAGGACAGGGGCTAACTATGGCTACACCTTC. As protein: CATRTGANYGYTF.

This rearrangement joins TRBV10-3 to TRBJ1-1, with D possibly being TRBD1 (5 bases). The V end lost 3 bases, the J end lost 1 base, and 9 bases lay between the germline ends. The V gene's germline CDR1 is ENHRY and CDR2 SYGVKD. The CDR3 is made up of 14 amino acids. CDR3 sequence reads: CAISDGGGNTEAFF. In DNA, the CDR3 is TGTGCCATCAGTGACGGGGGAGGGAACACTGAAGCTTTCTTT.

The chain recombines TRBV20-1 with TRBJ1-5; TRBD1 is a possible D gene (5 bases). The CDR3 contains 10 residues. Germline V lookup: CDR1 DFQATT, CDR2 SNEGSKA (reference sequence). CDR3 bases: TGCAGCGCAGGGTTACAGCCCCAGCATTTT. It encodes CSAGLQPQHF.

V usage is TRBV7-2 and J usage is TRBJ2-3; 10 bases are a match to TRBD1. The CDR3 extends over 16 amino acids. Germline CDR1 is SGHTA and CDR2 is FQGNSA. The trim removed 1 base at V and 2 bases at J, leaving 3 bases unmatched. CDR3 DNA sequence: TGTGCCAGCAGCTTAGTGGGGACAGGGGTCACAGATACGCAGTATTTT. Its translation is CASSLVGTGVTDTQYF.

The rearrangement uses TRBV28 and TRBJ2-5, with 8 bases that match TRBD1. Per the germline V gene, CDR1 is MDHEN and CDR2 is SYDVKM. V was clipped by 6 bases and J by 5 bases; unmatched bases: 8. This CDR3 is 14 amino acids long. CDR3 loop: CASSRQGSWETQYF. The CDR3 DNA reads TGTGCCAGCAGCCGACAGGGGTCGTGGGAGACCCAGTACTTC. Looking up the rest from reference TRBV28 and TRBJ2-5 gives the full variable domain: DVKVTQSSRYLVKRTGEKVFLECVQDMDHENMFWYRQDPGLGLRLIYFSYDVKMKEKGDIPEGYSVSREKKERFSLILESASTNQTSMYLCASSRQGSWETQYFGPGTRLLVL.

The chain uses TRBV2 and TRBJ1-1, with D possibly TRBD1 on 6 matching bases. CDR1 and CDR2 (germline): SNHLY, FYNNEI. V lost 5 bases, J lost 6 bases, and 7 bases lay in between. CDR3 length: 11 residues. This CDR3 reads CASSRQAEAFF. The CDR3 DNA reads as TGTGCCAGCAGTAGACAGGCTGAAGCTTTCTTT.

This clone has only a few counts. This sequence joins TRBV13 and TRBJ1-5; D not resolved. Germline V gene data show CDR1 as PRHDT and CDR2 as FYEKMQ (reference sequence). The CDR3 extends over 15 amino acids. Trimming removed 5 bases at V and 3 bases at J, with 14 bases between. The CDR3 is CASSLRRGSNQPQHF. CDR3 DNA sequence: TGTGCCAGCAGCCTCAGGCGGGGTTCCAATCAGCCCCAGCATTTT.

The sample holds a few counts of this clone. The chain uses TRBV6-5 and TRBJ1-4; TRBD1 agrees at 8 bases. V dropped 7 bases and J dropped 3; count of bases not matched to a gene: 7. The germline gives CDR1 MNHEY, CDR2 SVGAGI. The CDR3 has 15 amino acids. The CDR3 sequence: CASTHDRGSNEKLFF. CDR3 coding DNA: TGTGCCAGCACCCACGACAGGGGTTCTAATGAAAAACTGTTTTTT.

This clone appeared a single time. CDR3 region: CASSPTTGRPTPTDTQYF. The CDR3 nucleotides read TGTGCCAGCAGCCCCACAACTGGCAGGCCAACACCGACAGATACGCAGTATTTT. This chain joins TRBV7-6 and TRBJ2-3; no definite D call. Germline lookup yields CDR1 SGHVS and CDR2 FNYEAQ. Between the trimmed V and J ends, which lost 5 bases and 3 bases, there was a span of 24 bases. This CDR3 contains 18 residues.

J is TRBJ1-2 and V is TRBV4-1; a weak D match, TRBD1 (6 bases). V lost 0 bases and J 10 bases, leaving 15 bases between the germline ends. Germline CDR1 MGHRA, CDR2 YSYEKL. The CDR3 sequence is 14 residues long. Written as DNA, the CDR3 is TGCGCCAGCAGCCAAGATGCCCCCGGACAGCCCTACACCTTC. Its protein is CASSQDAPGQPYTF.

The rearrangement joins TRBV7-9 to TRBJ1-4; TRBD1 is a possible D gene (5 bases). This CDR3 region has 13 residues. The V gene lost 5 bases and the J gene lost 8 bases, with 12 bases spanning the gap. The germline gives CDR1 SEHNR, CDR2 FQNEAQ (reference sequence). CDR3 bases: TGTGCCAGCAGCAGCAGGGTTGGAGAAAAACTGTTTTTT. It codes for CASSSRVGEKLFF.

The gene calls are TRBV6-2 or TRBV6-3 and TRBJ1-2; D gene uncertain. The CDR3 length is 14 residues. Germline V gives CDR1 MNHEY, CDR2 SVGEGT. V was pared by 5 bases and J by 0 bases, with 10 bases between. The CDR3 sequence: CASSGSTPNYGYTF. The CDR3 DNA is TGTGCCAGCAGTGGGAGCACTCCTAACTATGGCTACACCTTC.

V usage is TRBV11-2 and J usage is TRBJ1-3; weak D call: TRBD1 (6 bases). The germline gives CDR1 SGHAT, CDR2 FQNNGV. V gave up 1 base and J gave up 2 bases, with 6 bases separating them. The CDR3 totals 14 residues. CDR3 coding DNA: TGTGCCAGCAGCTTAGGACAGGCTGGAAACACCATATATTTT. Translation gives CASSLGQAGNTIYF.

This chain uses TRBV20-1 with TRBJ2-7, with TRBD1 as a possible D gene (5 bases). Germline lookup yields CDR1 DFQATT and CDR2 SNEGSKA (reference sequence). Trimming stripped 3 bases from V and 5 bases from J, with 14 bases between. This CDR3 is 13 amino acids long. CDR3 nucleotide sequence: TGCAGTGCTAGTCGTTTCCGCAGGGACGAGCAGTACTTC. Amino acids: CSASRFRRDEQYF.

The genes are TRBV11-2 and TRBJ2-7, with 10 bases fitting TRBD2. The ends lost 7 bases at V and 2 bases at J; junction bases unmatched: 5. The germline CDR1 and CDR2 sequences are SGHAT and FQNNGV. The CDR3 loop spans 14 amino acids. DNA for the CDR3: TGTGCCAGCAACCTAGCGGGGGAAACCTACGAGCAGTACTTC. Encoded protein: CASNLAGETYEQYF.

The CDR3 region is CASSPQGANEQFF. Here the CDR3 DNA reads TGCGCCAGCAGTCCCCAGGGGGCGAATGAGCAGTTCTTC. The chain carries TRBV5-1 and TRBJ2-1; TRBD1 agrees at 8 bases. Germline loops: CDR1 SGHRS, CDR2 YFSETQ. This CDR3 is built from 13 residues. The V segment lost 5 bases and the J segment 7 bases; nucleotides outside the gene matches: 5.

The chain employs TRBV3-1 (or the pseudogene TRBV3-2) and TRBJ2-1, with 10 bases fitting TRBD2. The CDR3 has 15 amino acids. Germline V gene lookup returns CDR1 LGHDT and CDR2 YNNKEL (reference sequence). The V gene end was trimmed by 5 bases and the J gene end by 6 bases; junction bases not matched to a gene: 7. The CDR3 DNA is TGTGCCAGCAGCTATCAAGGACTAGCGGTCAATGAGCAGTTCTTC. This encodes CASSYQGLAVNEQFF.

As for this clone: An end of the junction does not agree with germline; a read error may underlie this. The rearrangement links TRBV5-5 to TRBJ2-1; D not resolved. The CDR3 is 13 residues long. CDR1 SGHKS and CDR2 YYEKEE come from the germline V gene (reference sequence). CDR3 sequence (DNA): TGTGCCAGCAGCGATCGGTCCTACGATGAGCAGTTCTTC. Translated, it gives CASSDRSYDEQFF.

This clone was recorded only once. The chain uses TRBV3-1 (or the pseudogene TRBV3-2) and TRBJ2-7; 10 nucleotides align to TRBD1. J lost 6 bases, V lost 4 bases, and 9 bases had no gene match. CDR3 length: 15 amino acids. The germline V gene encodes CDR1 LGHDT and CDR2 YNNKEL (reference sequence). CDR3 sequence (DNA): TGTGCCAGCAGCCCGGACAGGGGGGAACTTGCCGAGCAGTACTTC. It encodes CASSPDRGELAEQYF.

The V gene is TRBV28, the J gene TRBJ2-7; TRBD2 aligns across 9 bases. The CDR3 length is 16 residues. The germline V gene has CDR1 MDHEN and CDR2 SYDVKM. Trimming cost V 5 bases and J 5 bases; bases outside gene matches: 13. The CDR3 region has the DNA TGTGCCAGCAGTCACCGCGGGAGGGTGGAAGGGGACGAGCAGTACTTC. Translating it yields CASSHRGRVEGDEQYF.